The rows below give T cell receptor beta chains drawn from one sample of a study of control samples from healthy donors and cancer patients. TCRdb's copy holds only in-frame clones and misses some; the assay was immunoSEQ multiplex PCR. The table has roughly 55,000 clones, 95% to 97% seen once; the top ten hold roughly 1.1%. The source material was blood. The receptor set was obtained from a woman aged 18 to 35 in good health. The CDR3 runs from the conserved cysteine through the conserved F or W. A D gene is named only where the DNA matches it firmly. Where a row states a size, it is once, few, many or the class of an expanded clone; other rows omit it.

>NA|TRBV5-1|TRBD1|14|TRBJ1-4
CASSIQGAGEKLFF
TGCGCCAGCAGCATACAGGGGGCAGGGGAAAAACTGTTTTTT
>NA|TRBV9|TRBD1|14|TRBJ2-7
CASSPWDSSYEQYF
TGTGCCAGCAGCCCCTGGGACAGTTCCTACGAGCAGTACTTC
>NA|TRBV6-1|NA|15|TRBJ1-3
CASSERGSSGNTIYF
TGTGCCAGCAGTGAAAGGGGAAGCTCTGGAAACACCATATATTTT
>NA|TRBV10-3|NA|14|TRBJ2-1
CAISVAASYNEQFF
TGTGCCATCAGTGTTGCGGCCTCCTACAATGAGCAGTTCTTC
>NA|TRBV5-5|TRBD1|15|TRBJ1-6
CASSPPGQAGSPLHF
TGTGCCAGCAGCCCACCGGGACAGGCAGGTTCACCCCTCCACTTT
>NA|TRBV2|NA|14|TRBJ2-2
CASSSQGIVGELFF
TGTGCCAGCAGTTCACAGGGAATCGTCGGGGAGCTGTTTTTT
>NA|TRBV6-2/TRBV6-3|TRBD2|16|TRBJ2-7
CASSRTSGGHRDEQYF
TGTGCCAGCAGTCGGACTAGCGGGGGGCATCGGGACGAGCAGTACTTC
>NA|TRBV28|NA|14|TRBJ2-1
CASSLYGSYNEQFF
TGTGCCAGCAGTTTATATGGTTCCTACAATGAGCAGTTCTTC
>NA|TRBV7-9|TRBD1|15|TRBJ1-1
CASSLRQGGNTEAFF
TGTGCCAGCAGCCTACGACAGGGCGGGAACACTGAAGCTTTCTTT
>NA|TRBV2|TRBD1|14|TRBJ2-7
CASSVTLTGYEQYF
TGTGCCAGCAGTGTCACCCTGACAGGGTACGAGCAGTACTTC
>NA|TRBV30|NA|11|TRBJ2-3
CAWSVLDTQYF
TGTGCCTGGAGTGTACTCGATACGCAGTATTTT
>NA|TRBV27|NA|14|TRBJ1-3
CARIRVISGNTIYF
TGTGCCAGGATCAGGGTAATCTCCGGAAACACCATATATTTT
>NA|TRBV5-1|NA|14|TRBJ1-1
CASSLAGGNTEAFF
TGCGCCAGCAGCTTGGCCGGGGGGAACACTGAAGCTTTCTTT
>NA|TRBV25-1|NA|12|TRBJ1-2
CASSSTMGGYTF
TGTGCCAGCAGTTCCACAATGGGAGGCTACACCTTC
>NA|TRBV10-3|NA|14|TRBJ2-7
CATVRGSPSYEQYF
TGTGCCACCGTCAGGGGTAGTCCCTCCTACGAGCAGTACTTC
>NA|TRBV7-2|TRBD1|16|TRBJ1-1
CASSLVGGQGVGMAFF
TGTGCCAGCAGCTTAGTAGGGGGACAGGGGGTTGGTATGGCTTTCTTT
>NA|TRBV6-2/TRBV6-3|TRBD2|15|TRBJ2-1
CASSYSLAGVYFLIF
TGTGCCAGCAGTTACTCTCTAGCGGGGGTATATTTCCTAATCTTC
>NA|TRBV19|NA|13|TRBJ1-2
CASSPTQTYGYTF
TGTGCCAGTTCCCCGACTCAGACCTATGGCTACACCTTC
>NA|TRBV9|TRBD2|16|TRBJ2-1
CASSVASGGGYNEQFF
TGTGCCAGCAGCGTAGCTAGCGGGGGAGGATACAATGAGCAGTTCTTC
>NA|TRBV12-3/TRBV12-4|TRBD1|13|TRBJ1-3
CASRPGGGNTIYF
TGTGCCAGCAGGCCAGGGGGTGGAAACACCATATATTTT
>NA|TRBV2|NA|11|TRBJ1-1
CASSRKTEAFF
TGTGCCAGCAGCCGGAAAACTGAAGCTTTCTTT
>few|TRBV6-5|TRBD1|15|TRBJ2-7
CASSQGTGSSYEQYF
TGTGCCAGTTCTCAAGGGACAGGGAGCTCCTACGAGCAGTACTTC
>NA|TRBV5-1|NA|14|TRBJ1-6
CASSLGALNSPLHF
TGCGCCAGCAGCTTGGGGGCCCTTAATTCACCCCTCCACTTT
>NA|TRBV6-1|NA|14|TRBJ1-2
CASRPPTGGNGYTF
TGTGCCAGCAGACCGCCTACGGGGGGAAATGGCTACACCTTC
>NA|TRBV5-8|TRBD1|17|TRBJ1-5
CASSGATGKVRNQPQHF
TGTGCCAGCAGCGGAGCGACAGGGAAGGTTCGCAATCAGCCCCAGCATTTT
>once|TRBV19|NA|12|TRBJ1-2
CASSMNRDGYTF
TGTGCCAGTAGTATGAACAGGGATGGCTACACCTTC
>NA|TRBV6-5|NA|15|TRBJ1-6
CASSSLRGSNSPLHF
TGTGCCAGCAGTTCCCTCAGGGGATCTAATTCACCCCTCCACTTT
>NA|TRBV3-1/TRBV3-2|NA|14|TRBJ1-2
CASSQGLPDYGYTF
TGTGCCAGCAGCCAAGGCCTTCCGGACTATGGCTACACCTTC
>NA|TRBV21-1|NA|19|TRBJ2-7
CASSSTRDREKGGLDEQYF
TGTGCCAGCAGCAGCACCCGGGACAGGGAAAAAGGTGGATTAGACGAGCAGTACTTC
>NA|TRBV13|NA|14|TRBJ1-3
CASSYRGDGNTIYF
TGTGCCAGCAGTTATAGGGGTGATGGAAACACCATATATTTT
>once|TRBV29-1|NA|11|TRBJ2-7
CSAGAAYEQYF
TGCAGCGCTGGGGCGGCCTACGAGCAGTACTTC
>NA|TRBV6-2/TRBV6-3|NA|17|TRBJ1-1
CASSPKPRVLRNTEAFF
TGTGCCAGCAGCCCTAAACCCAGGGTCTTACGGAACACTGAAGCTTTCTTT
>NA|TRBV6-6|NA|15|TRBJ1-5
CASSYNPDSNQPQHF
TGTGCCAGCAGTTACAATCCGGATAGCAATCAGCCCCAGCATTTT
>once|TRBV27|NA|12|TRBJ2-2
CASRYRAGELFF
TGTGCCAGCAGATACCGGGCCGGGGAGCTGTTTTTT
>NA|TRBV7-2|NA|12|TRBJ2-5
CASSGSQETQYF
TGTGCCAGCAGCGGATCTCAAGAGACCCAGTACTTC
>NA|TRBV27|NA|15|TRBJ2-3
CASQRGERRTDTQYF
TGTGCCAGCCAGAGGGGTGAGCGGCGCACAGATACGCAGTATTTT
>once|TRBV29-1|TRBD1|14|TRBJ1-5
CSATDRGREQPQHF
TGCAGCGCAACGGACAGGGGACGGGAACAGCCCCAGCATTTT
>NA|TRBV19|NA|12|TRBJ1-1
CASRAGNTEAFF
TGTGCCAGTAGAGCGGGGAACACTGAAGCTTTCTTT
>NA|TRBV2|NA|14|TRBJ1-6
CASSEIVPNSPLHF
TGTGCCAGCAGCGAAATCGTTCCCAATTCACCCCTCCACTTT
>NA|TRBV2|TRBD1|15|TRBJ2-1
CASSGSDRGLDEQFF
TGTGCCAGCAGTGGTTCGGACAGGGGGCTGGATGAGCAGTTCTTC
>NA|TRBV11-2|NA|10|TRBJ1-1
CASSLGEAFF
TGTGCCAGCAGCTTAGGTGAAGCTTTCTTT
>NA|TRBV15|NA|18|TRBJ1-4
CATSRDAPHQKSHEKLFF
TGTGCCACCAGCAGAGATGCCCCACATCAGAAAAGTCATGAAAAACTGTTTTTT
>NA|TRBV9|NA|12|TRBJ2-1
CASSSLGSEQFF
TGTGCCAGCAGCTCCCTTGGGAGTGAGCAGTTCTTC